The 9 T cell receptor beta chains below come from one sample, sequenced in a study of cytomegalovirus exposure and HLA in healthy donors. Amplification used 60 Vbeta primers and 13 Jbeta primers. Assay: immunoSEQ multiplex PCR; the TCRdb copy retains only in-frame clones and omits some. Of around 230,000 clones in the sample, about 80% are singletons; the top ten hold about 1.7%. The specimen sequenced was PBMCs. The receptors here all came from a male donor in good health and CMV-seronegative.

This sequence joins TRBV27 and TRBJ2-7; TRBD2 matches 10 bases. The J segment lost 4 bases and the V segment lost 0 bases, leaving 3 bases of the junction unmatched. The CDR3 spans 15 residues. Germline-derived CDR1 and CDR2 are MNHEY and SMNVEV (reference sequence). For the CDR3, the DNA is TGTGCCAGCAGTTTATCCTTAGCGGGGGGTTACGAGCAGTACTTC. Protein: CASSLSLAGGYEQYF.

The chain recombines TRBV4-1 with TRBJ2-7; tentatively, D is TRBD1 (6 bases). Germline V lookup: CDR1 MGHRA, CDR2 YSYEKL. Trimming removed 5 bases at V and 2 bases at J, with 25 bases between. CDR3 length equals 18 residues. CDR3 residues: CASSTKLGTRDWAYEQYF. CDR3 in DNA: TGCGCCAGCAGCACAAAGCTTGGGACACGGGATTGGGCCTACGAGCAGTACTTC.

This chain joins TRBV21-1 and TRBJ1-1. TRBV21-1 is a recognized pseudogene. This CDR3 contains 14 residues. CDR3 DNA: TGTGCCAGCAGCGACGGCGGGGAGAACACTGAAGCTTTCTTT. It specifies CASSDGGENTEAFF.

This chain uses TRBV4-2 with TRBJ2-1; 9 positions agree with TRBD2. CDR3 length equals 14 residues. V dropped 5 bases and J dropped 3; count of bases not matched to a gene: 2. Germline CDR1 LGHNA, CDR2 YNFKEQ. Here the CDR3 DNA reads TGTGCCAGCAGCAATAGCGGGAGCTACAATGAGCAGTTCTTC. The encoded protein is CASSNSGSYNEQFF.

The chain joins TRBV27 to TRBJ1-6; D might be TRBD1 (5 bases). Trimming left V 1 base short and J 0 bases short, with 10 bases between. Germline V CDR1 and CDR2: MNHEY, SMNVEV (reference sequence). The CDR3 is 17 residues long. Written as DNA, the CDR3 is TGTGCCAGCAGTTTATATCAGGGTAGCTCCTATAATTCACCCCTCCACTTT. Amino acids: CASSLYQGSSYNSPLHF.

The V gene is TRBV5-8, the J gene TRBJ2-3; 13 bases are shared with TRBD2. The CDR3 is 16 amino acids. CDR1 is SGHTS, CDR2 YDEGEE, per germline. V trimming: 5 bases; J trimming: 2 bases; junction bases outside the gene matches: 5. The DNA of the CDR3 is TGTGCCAGCAGGGTCGGGACTAGCGGGACCACAGATACGCAGTATTTT. It codes for CASRVGTSGTTDTQYF.

The chain joins TRBV29-1 to TRBJ2-4; possibly TRBD2 for D (6 bases). The CDR3 has 13 residues. Trimming removed 3 bases at V and 11 bases at J, with 17 bases between. The germline CDR1 and CDR2 sequences are SQVTM and ANQGSEA. The CDR3 DNA reads TGCAGCGTTGAGCTCTTGGGGGGAAGCCTTCAGTACTTC. As protein: CSVELLGGSLQYF.

This sequence joins TRBV4-1 and TRBJ2-1; 10 bases align to TRBD1. The ends lost 2 bases at V and 10 bases at J; junction bases unmatched: 8. The CDR3 runs 15 residues. Per the germline V gene, CDR1 is MGHRA and CDR2 is YSYEKL. The CDR3 nucleotides are TGCGCCAGCAGCCAACCGGGACAGGGGATCTGGGAGCAGTTCTTC. Translated, it gives CASSQPGQGIWEQFF.

This rearrangement joins TRBV2 to TRBJ2-4; D gene uncertain. The CDR3 is 13 residues long. CDR1 and CDR2 (germline): SNHLY, FYNNEI. V was trimmed by 7 bases and J by 5 bases, leaving 12 bases between them. CDR3 amino acids: CASTPVVENIQYF. The CDR3 nucleotides read TGTGCCAGCACTCCGGTGGTAGAAAACATTCAGTACTTC.